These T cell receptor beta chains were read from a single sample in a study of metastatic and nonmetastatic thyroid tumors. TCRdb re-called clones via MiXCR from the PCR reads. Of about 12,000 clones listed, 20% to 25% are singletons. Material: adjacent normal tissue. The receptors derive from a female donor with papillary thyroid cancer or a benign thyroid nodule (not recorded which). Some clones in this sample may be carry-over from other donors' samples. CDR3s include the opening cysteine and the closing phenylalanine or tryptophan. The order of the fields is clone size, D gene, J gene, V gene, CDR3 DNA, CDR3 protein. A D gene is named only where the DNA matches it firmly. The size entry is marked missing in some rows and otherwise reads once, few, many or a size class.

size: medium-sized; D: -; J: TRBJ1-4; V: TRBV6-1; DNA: TGTGCCAGCAGGACAACAGGGAGAAAACTGTTTTTT; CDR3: CASRTTGRKLFF
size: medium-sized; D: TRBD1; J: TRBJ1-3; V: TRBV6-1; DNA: TGTGCCAGCAAGACAGGGTCTGGAAACACCATATATTTT; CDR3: CASKTGSGNTIYF
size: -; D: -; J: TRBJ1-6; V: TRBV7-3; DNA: TGTGCCAGCAGCCTCGGTTCCTATAATTCACCCCTCCACTTT; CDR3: CASSLGSYNSPLHF
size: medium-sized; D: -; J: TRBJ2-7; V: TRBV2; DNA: TGTGCCAGCAGTGAGTTAGGGGACAACTCCTACGAGCAGTACTTC; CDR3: CASSELGDNSYEQYF
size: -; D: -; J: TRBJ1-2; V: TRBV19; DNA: TGTGCCAGTAGGGCAGGGCTACACTATGGCTACACCTTC; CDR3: CASRAGLHYGYTF
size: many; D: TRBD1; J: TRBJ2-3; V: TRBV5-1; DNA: TGCGCCAGCAGCTACCGGGACAGAACAGATACGCAGTATTTT; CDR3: CASSYRDRTDTQYF
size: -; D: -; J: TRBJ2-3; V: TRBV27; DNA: TGTGCCAGCAGCAATGTCTGGGCCACGCGGGATACGCAGTATTTT; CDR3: CASSNVWATRDTQYF
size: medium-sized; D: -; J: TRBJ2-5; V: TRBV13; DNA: TGTGCCAGCAGCTCTCTGGCAGGAGAGACCCAGTACTTC; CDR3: CASSSLAGETQYF
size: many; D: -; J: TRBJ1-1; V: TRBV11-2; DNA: TGTGCCAGCAGTCCAACCGACATCAGGGAAGGGGCTGAAGCTTTCTTT; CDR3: CASSPTDIREGAEAFF
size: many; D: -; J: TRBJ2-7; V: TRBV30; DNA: TGTGCCTGGCGAGACAACTCCTACGAGCAGTACTTC; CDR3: CAWRDNSYEQYF
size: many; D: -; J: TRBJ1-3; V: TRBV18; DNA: TGTGCCAGCTACGCACCGGGCCTCTCTGGAAACACCATATATTTT; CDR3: CASYAPGLSGNTIYF
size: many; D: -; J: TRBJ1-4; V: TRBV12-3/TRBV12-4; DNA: TGTGCCAGCAGTTTCGAGATGAGGAATGAAAAACTGTTTTTT; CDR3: CASSFEMRNEKLFF
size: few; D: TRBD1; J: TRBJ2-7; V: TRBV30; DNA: TGTGCCTGGGCGACAGGGACCTCCTACGAGCAGTACTTC; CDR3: CAWATGTSYEQYF
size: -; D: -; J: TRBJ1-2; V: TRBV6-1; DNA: TGTGCCAGCAGTGAACCTATAGGAGATTCCACCTTC; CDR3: CASSEPIGDSTF
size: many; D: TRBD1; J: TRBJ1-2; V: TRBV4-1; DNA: TGCGCCAGCAGCCTCCTACCGATAAGGGACAGCCTAAACTATGGCTACACCTTC; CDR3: CASSLLPIRDSLNYGYTF
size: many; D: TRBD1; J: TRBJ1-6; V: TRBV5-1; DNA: TGCGCCAGCAGCTTGGAGGGACAGATTCTCGCAGGGGATAATTCACCCCTCCACTTT; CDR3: CASSLEGQILAGDNSPLHF
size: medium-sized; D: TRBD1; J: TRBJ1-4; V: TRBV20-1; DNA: TGCAGTGCTACCACAGGGGCCCTTAATGAAAAACTGTTTTTT; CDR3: CSATTGALNEKLFF
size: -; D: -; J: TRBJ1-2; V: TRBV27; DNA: TGTGCCAGCAGCCCTACGGCCAGGGTAGTAGCTAACTATGGCTACACCTTC; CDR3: CASSPTARVVANYGYTF
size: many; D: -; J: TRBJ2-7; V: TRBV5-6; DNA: TGTGCCAGCAGCCCGCGGCCCTCCTACGAGCAGTACTTC; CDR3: CASSPRPSYEQYF
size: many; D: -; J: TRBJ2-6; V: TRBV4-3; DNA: TGCGCCAGCAGCTGGACGGATTCCTCTGGGGCCAACGTCCTGACTTTC; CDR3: CASSWTDSSGANVLTF
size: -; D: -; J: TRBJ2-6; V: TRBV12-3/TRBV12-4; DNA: TGTGCCAGCAGTGGGGGCGCTGGGGCCAACGTCCTGACTTTC; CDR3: CASSGGAGANVLTF
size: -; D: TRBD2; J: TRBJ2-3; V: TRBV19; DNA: TGTGCCAGTAGTGGGGACCCGGCTAGCGGGAGTTCAGATACGCAGTATTTT; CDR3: CASSGDPASGSSDTQYF
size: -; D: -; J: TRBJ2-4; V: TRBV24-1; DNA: TGTGCCACCAGTGATCCCGCCCTTGACGGTCACATTCAGTACTTC; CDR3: CATSDPALDGHIQYF
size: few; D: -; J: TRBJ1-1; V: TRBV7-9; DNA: TGTGCCAGCAGCTCAGGAAGTACTGAAGCTTTCTTT; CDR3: CASSSGSTEAFF
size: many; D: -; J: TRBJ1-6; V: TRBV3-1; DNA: TGTGCCAGCAGCCAAGATGGGAAGGGATATTCACCCCTCCACTTT; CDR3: CASSQDGKGYSPLHF
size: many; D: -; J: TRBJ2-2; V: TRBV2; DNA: TGTGCCAGCAGTGAATTATTTTGGGCGTTGACCGGGGAGCTGTTTTTT; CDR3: CASSELFWALTGELFF
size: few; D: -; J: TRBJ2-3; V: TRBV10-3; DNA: TGTGCCGGGGAGGGGGGGGACCGAAGGGGCACAGATACGCAGTATTTT; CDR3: CAGEGGDRRGTDTQYF
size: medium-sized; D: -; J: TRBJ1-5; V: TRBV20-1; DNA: TGCAGCGTAATTCCTGGGGGCAATCAGCCCCAGCATTTT; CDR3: CSVIPGGNQPQHF
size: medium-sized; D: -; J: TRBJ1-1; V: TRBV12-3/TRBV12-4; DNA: TGTGCCAGCACATTTGCGGGGTTGGGCACTGAAGCTTTCTTT; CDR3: CASTFAGLGTEAFF
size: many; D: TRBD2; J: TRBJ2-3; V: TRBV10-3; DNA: TGTGCCATCAGGACTAGCGGGGGGGCCCGGGCTGATACGCAGTATTTT; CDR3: CAIRTSGGARADTQYF
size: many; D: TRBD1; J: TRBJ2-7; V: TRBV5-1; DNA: TGCGCCAGCAGCTTGACAGGGACAGGGGGCGGCGAGCAGTACTTC; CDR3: CASSLTGTGGGEQYF
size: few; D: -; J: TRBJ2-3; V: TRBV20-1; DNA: TGCAGTGCTAGGACAGCGGCAGATACGCAGTATTTT; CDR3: CSARTAADTQYF
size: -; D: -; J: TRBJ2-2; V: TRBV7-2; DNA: TGTGCCAGCAGCTTAGCGTCGGGGGCAGGCGGGGAGCTGTTTTTT; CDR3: CASSLASGAGGELFF
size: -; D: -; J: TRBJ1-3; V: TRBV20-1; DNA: TGCAGTGCAACAACCGACTGGCACTCTGGAAACACCATATATTTT; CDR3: CSATTDWHSGNTIYF
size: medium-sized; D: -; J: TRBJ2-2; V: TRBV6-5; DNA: TGTGCCAGCAGTTACGGGCTCACCGGGGAGCTGTTTTTT; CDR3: CASSYGLTGELFF
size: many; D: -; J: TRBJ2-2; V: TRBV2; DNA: TGTGCCAGCCAGGGGCTTGCCCCAAACACCGGGGAGCTGTTTTTT; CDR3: CASQGLAPNTGELFF
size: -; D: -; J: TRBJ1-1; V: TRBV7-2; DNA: TGTGCCAGCAGCCACACAAGAAGGAATGAAGCTTTCTTT; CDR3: CASSHTRRNEAFF
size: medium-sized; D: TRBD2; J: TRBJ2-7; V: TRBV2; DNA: TGTGCCAGCAAGAGATCGGGAGGAGGGTTGGACGAGCAGTACTTC; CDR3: CASKRSGGGLDEQYF
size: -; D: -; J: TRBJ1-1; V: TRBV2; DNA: TGTGCCAGCAGGCGATCGACAGAAATGAACACTGAAGCTTTCTTT; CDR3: CASRRSTEMNTEAFF
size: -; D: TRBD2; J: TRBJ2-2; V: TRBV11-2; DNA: TGTGCCAGCAGTTCGGCGGGGGGCCCCATGGCCGGGGAGCTGTTTTTT; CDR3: CASSSAGGPMAGELFF
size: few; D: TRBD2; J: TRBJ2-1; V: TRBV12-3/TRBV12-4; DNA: TGTGCCAGCAGCCGAGGGACTAGCGGGAGAAATGAGCAGTTCTTC; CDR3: CASSRGTSGRNEQFF
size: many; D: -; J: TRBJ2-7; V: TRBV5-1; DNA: TGCGCCAGCAGCGAAGGCCCGGCCCCCTACGAGCAGTACTTC; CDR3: CASSEGPAPYEQYF
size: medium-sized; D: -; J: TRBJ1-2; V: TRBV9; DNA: TGTGCCAGCAGCGTAGCTGGATATGGCTACACCTTC; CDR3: CASSVAGYGYTF
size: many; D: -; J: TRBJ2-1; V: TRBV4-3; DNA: TGCGCCAGCAGCCAAGATTCCTCCTATGAGCAGTTCTTC; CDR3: CASSQDSSYEQFF
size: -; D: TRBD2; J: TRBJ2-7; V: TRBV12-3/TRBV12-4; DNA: TGTGCCAGCAGTACAGAACTAGCGCTAAGCTCCTACGAGCAGTACTTC; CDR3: CASSTELALSSYEQYF
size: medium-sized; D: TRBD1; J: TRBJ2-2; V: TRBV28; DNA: TGTGCCAGCAGTCGGAGACAGGGAGTGGCCCGGGGGGAGCTGTTTTTT; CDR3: CASSRRQGVARGELFF
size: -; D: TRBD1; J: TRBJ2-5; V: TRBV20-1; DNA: TGCAGTTCCGAGGGGGCTAGCAGAAACCAAGAGACCCCGTACTTC; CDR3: CSSEGASRNQETPYF
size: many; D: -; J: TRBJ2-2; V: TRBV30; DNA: TGTGCCTGGGAGCTAGGTGGTTTTGGCGGGGAGCTGTTTTTT; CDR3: CAWELGGFGGELFF
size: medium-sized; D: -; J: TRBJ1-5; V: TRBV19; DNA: TGTGCCAGTAGTCTAGGGGGGAGCAATCAGCCCCAGCATTTT; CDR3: CASSLGGSNQPQHF
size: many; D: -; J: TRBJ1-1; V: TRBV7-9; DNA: TGTGCCAGCAGCCGGGTGGTCACTGAAGCTTTCTTT; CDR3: CASSRVVTEAFF
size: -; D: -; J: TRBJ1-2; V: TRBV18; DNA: TGTGCCAGCTCAGGGGGGGCGCTGGGCTACACCTTC; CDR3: CASSGGALGYTF
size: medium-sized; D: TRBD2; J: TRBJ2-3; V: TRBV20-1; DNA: TGCAGTGCTCCTTTAGCGGGGACTCCCGATACGCAGTATTTT; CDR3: CSAPLAGTPDTQYF
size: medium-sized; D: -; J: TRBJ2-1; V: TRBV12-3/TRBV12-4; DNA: TGTGCCAGCAGTCCCGGGGGACAGAGCAATGAGCAGTTCTTC; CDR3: CASSPGGQSNEQFF
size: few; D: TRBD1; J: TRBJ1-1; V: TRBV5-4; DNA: TGTGCCAGCAGCGCCGGACAGGGGGTTACTGAAGCTTTCTTT; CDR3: CASSAGQGVTEAFF
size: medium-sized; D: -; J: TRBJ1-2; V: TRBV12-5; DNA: TGTGCTAGTGGCCCTAGTATTAGAAAAGGTCCCCTTAGTGGCTATGGCTACACCTTC; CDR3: CASGPSIRKGPLSGYGYTF
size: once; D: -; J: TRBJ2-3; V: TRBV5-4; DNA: TGTGCCAGCAGCCCCAGGCCCTCCGAGGGGGATACGCAGTATTTT; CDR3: CASSPRPSEGDTQYF
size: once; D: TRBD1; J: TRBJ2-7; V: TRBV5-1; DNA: TGCGCCAGCAGTCCGGGACAGGGAACTGAGCAGTACTTC; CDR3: CASSPGQGTEQYF
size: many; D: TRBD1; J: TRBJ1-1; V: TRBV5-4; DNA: TGTGCCAGCAGCCCCGACAGGGGTAGCACTGAAGCTTTCTTT; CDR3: CASSPDRGSTEAFF
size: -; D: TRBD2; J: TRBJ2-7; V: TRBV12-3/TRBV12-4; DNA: TGTGCCAGCAGTTTAGCGGGAGGGTACGAGCAGTACTTC; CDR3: CASSLAGGYEQYF
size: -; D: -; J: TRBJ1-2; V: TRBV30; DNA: TGTGCCTGGATTCATGGAGACTCGCGAGGGGACAACTATGGCTACACCTTC; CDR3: CAWIHGDSRGDNYGYTF